These 3 T cell receptor beta chains were all obtained from the same sample, sequenced in a study of early T cells in non-severe SARS-CoV-2 infection. TCRdb independently ran MiXCR on the 5' RACE reads; one entry per CDR3 protein. Of over 55,000 distinct CDR3 sequences in the sample, 9.5% to 15% were seen once. Sequenced here: whole blood, sampled at baseline. These receptors were obtained from an adult who was a healthcare worker with PCR-confirmed SARS-CoV-2 infection or an uninfected control (not recorded which).

This chain joins TRBV2 and TRBJ1-2; TRBD1 matches 7 bases. V trimming: 1 base; J trimming: 3 bases; junction bases outside the gene matches: 8. The CDR3 consists of 16 residues. Germline CDR1 SNHLY, CDR2 FYNNEI. The CDR3 region has the DNA TGTGCCAGCAGTGAAGTCCAGGCAGGGGGGTACTATGGCTACACCTTC. Residues: CASSEVQAGGYYGYTF.

The J gene is TRBJ2-1, the V gene TRBV11-2; a possible D gene is TRBD2 (6 bases). The CDR3 has 16 amino acids. CDR1 and CDR2 from the germline V gene are SGHAT and FQNNGV. V lost 2 bases to trimming and J lost 6 bases, with 17 bases between them. This CDR3 reads CASSLREVLWGNEQFF. In DNA form, the CDR3 reads TGTGCCAGCAGCTTAAGGGAGGTGTTGTGGGGCAATGAGCAGTTCTTC.

The rearrangement joins TRBV5-4 to TRBJ2-7; unclear D gene. CDR1 and CDR2 (germline): SGHNT, YYREEE (reference sequence). The CDR3 runs to 14 residues. V gave up 2 bases and J gave up 6 bases, with 15 bases separating them. As DNA, the CDR3 is TGTGCCAGCAGCTTAGATGCCGTGGTGCGCGAGCAGTACTTC. Protein sequence: CASSLDAVVREQYF.